This T cell receptor (beta chain) was obtained from a study of blood T cell repertoires in COVID-19. Generated by immunoSEQ multiplex PCR, the TCRdb table keeps only in-frame clones and is missing some. The table shows around 100,000 clones, with roughly 87% occurring only once. The V gene lost 4 bases and the J gene lost 2 bases, with 10 bases spanning the gap. Germline values: CDR1 SGDLS, CDR2 YYNGEE. The CDR3 length is 15 residues. The rearrangement links TRBV9 to TRBJ1-6; D is undetermined. The receptor was derived from a man aged 30-40 years in a cohort sampled during active COVID-19. The source material was peripheral blood. The CDR3 DNA sequence: TGTGCCAGCAGCCCCGGGGAGGCCTATAATTCACCCCTCCACTTT. This encodes CASSPGEAYNSPLHF.